One TCR beta chain is described in this entry. What it recognizes is unknown. This entry is derived from a study of cytomegalovirus exposure and HLA in healthy donors. The wider study: Per a later analysis, the 550 to 850 first-cohort and under 150 validation repertoires shared one platform.

Clones were read by immunoSEQ multiplex PCR, and TCRdb kept only the in-frame ones, dropping some. In the table there are over 200,000 clones, around nine tenths of which are singletons. The CDR3 has 15 amino acids. The trim removed 4 bases at V and 3 bases at J, leaving 9 bases unmatched. The germline gives CDR1 MGHRA, CDR2 YSYEKL. Study observations and caveats: Researchers counted around 160 TCR beta chains as cytomegalovirus-associated. Reports described diagnosis of cytomegalovirus status by the classifier as highly specific and sensitive.

The TCR originated in a young woman in good health and CMV-seropositive. The sequencing input was PBMCs. V usage is TRBV4-1 and J usage is TRBJ2-7, with 7 bases lining up with TRBD1. The CDR3 DNA reads TGCGCCAGCAGCCCCCCGGACAGGCCCTTCTACGAGCAGTACTTC. This sequence encodes CASSPPDRPFYEQYF.